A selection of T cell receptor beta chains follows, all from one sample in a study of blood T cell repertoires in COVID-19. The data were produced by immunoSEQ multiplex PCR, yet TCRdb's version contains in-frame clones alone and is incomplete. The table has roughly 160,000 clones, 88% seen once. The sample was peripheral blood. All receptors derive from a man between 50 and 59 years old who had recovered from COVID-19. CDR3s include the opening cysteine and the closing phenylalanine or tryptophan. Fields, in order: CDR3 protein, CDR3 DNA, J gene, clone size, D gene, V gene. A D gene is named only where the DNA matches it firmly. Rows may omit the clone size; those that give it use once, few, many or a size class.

CASSPTRQAPLGAFF	TGTGCCAGCAGCCCTACTAGACAGGCCCCTTTAGGGGCTTTCTTT	TRBJ1-1	NA	NA	TRBV9
CASSLFQDRGKKLFF	TGTGCCAGCAGTTTATTCCAGGACAGGGGTAAAAAACTGTTTTTT	TRBJ1-4	NA	TRBD1	TRBV28
CASSTTGTANQPQHF	TGTGCCAGCAGTACGACCGGGACAGCCAATCAGCCCCAGCATTTT	TRBJ1-5	NA	TRBD1	TRBV27
CASSAGRTANTEAFF	TGTGCCAGCAGCGCCGGTCGCACCGCTAACACTGAAGCTTTCTTT	TRBJ1-1	NA	NA	TRBV9
CASSLQGNTEAFF	TGTGCCAGCAGTTTGCAGGGGAACACTGAAGCTTTCTTT	TRBJ1-1	few	NA	TRBV12-3/TRBV12-4
CASSVGLGETQYF	TGTGCCAGCAGCGTCGGACTAGGGGAGACCCAGTACTTC	TRBJ2-5	NA	TRBD2	TRBV11-1
CASSLAPGETQYF	TGTGCCAGCAGCTTGGCCCCCGGGGAGACCCAGTACTTC	TRBJ2-5	NA	NA	TRBV5-4
CASSVDNSGNTEAFF	TGTGCCAGCAGCGTAGATAACAGCGGGAACACTGAAGCTTTCTTT	TRBJ1-1	NA	NA	TRBV9
CASRSLAGAYNEQFF	TGCGCCAGCAGATCTCTAGCGGGGGCATACAATGAGCAGTTCTTC	TRBJ2-1	NA	TRBD2	TRBV5-1
CASSQTNPQALNTEAFF	TGCGCCAGCAGCCAAACGAACCCACAGGCATTGAACACTGAAGCTTTCTTT	TRBJ1-1	once	NA	TRBV4-1
CASSPTGGGHGSNQPQHF	TGTGCCAGCTCACCGACAGGGGGCGGTCATGGTAGCAATCAGCCCCAGCATTTT	TRBJ1-5	NA	TRBD1	TRBV18
CASRPGQGSGYTF	TGTGCCAGCAGACCGGGACAGGGAAGCGGCTACACCTTC	TRBJ1-2	NA	TRBD1	TRBV3-1/TRBV3-2
CATQVGGNNEQFF	TGTGCCACTCAGGTAGGGGGAAATAATGAGCAGTTCTTC	TRBJ2-1	NA	NA	TRBV24-1
CASRGRARETQYF	TGTGCCAGTAGGGGCAGGGCAAGGGAGACCCAGTACTTC	TRBJ2-5	NA	NA	TRBV19
CASSFQGLGEKLFF	TGCGCCAGCAGCTTTCAGGGCTTAGGTGAAAAACTGTTTTTT	TRBJ1-4	few	NA	TRBV5-1
CASSWVAGGRQETQYF	TGTGCCAGCAGTTGGGTAGCGGGGGGCCGACAAGAGACCCAGTACTTC	TRBJ2-5	NA	TRBD2	TRBV6-5
CASSTGLAGTDTQYF	TGTGCCAGCAGCACGGGACTAGCGGGCACAGATACGCAGTATTTT	TRBJ2-3	NA	TRBD2	TRBV7-2
CASSNQGDTIYF	TGTGCCAGCAGCAACCAGGGGGACACCATATATTTT	TRBJ1-3	NA	TRBD1	TRBV7-9
CASSLGAGALEQYF	TGTGCCAGCAGCTTGGGAGCGGGAGCGCTCGAGCAGTACTTC	TRBJ2-7	NA	TRBD2	TRBV5-8
CASRPLAGAQIYTDTQYF	TGCGCCAGCCGACCTCTAGCGGGAGCTCAAATCTACACAGATACGCAGTATTTT	TRBJ2-3	NA	TRBD2	TRBV5-1
CASSLVAGVQETQYF	TGTGCCAGCAGCTTAGTAGCGGGGGTGCAAGAGACCCAGTACTTC	TRBJ2-5	NA	TRBD2	TRBV7-2
CSVEDLTGWDKKLFF	TGCAGCGTTGAAGATCTTACAGGGTGGGATAAAAAACTGTTTTTT	TRBJ1-4	NA	NA	TRBV29-1
CSVPGQTMNTEAFF	TGCAGCGTCCCGGGACAGACCATGAACACTGAAGCTTTCTTT	TRBJ1-1	NA	TRBD1	TRBV29-1
CASSFSGGPYNEQFF	TGCGCCAGCAGCTTCAGCGGGGGGCCCTACAATGAGCAGTTCTTC	TRBJ2-1	NA	TRBD2	TRBV5-1
CASGTVGTGELFF	TGTGCCAGCGGGACAGTGGGCACCGGGGAGCTGTTTTTT	TRBJ2-2	NA	TRBD1	TRBV2
CASSPNRGLAGDTQYF	TGTGCCAGCAGTCCCAACCGGGGACTAGCGGGTGATACGCAGTATTTT	TRBJ2-3	NA	TRBD2	TRBV6-2/TRBV6-3
CASSLRVGVENYGYTF	TGTGCCAGCAGCTTAAGGGTAGGGGTTGAGAACTATGGCTACACCTTC	TRBJ1-2	NA	NA	TRBV11-2